These T cell receptor beta chains were read from a single sample in a study of blood T cells in healthy people across ages. Each CDR3 protein is one row after TCRdb ran MiXCR on the 5' RACE reads. Among some 1.4 million distinct CDR3 sequences listed, roughly 40% were seen once. The material sequenced was blood. These receptors were collected from a woman under 30 in good health. The CDR3 runs from the conserved cysteine through the conserved F or W. D genes are given only for firm matches. The listing skips clone size in some rows; elsewhere it reads once, few, many or a size class.

D | J | V | size | CDR3 | DNA
NA | TRBJ2-2 | TRBV5-1 | NA | CASSFGGLTGELFF | TGCGCCAGCAGCTTCGGAGGGCTGACCGGGGAGCTGTTTTTT
TRBD2 | TRBJ2-2 | TRBV7-2 | NA | CASSLRASGNGELFF | TGTGCCAGCAGCTTACGAGCTAGCGGGAATGGGGAGCTGTTTTTT
TRBD2 | TRBJ2-7 | TRBV10-1 | NA | CASSDFGTSGDEQYF | TGCGCCAGCAGTGACTTCGGGACTAGCGGCGACGAGCAGTACTTC
TRBD1 | TRBJ2-2 | TRBV10-3 | NA | CAISEEGQGNRRELFF | TGTGCCATCAGTGAGGAGGGACAGGGGAACAGAAGGGAGCTGTTTTTT
NA | TRBJ2-7 | TRBV7-2 | few | CASSQRGTVGAYEQYF | TGTGCCAGCAGCCAAAGGGGAACAGTTGGGGCCTACGAGCAGTACTTC
TRBD2 | TRBJ2-7 | TRBV15 | NA | CATSSGGRYEQYF | TGTGCCACCAGTAGCGGGGGGCGCTACGAGCAGTACTTC
TRBD2 | TRBJ2-1 | TRBV20-1 | NA | CSARAIGGGANEQFF | TGCAGTGCTAGAGCTATCGGCGGGGGGGCAAATGAGCAGTTCTTC
NA | TRBJ2-2 | TRBV29-1 | few | CSVVPGRATGELFF | TGCAGCGTTGTCCCGGGACGAGCCACCGGGGAGCTGTTTTTT
NA | TRBJ2-1 | TRBV7-2 | many | CASSLRWDPSDEQFF | TGTGCCAGCAGCTTAAGGTGGGACCCATCTGATGAGCAGTTCTTC
NA | TRBJ1-5 | TRBV5-1 | NA | CASSPGGTADQPQHF | TGCGCCAGCAGCCCCGGAGGGACCGCAGATCAGCCCCAGCATTTT
NA | TRBJ2-3 | TRBV7-2 | many | CASSLGQADTQYF | TGTGCCAGCAGCTTAGGGCAGGCAGATACGCAGTATTTT
TRBD1 | TRBJ1-2 | TRBV7-9 | few | CALQSGTGGVGYTF | TGTGCCCTCCAATCCGGGACAGGGGGCGTTGGCTACACCTTC
TRBD2 | TRBJ2-7 | TRBV7-9 | few | CASSLELVAGVHEQYF | TGTGCCAGCAGCTTAGAACTTGTAGCGGGAGTTCACGAGCAGTACTTC
TRBD1 | TRBJ2-7 | TRBV10-3 | few | CAISPGQGSYEQYF | TGTGCCATCAGTCCGGGACAGGGTTCCTACGAGCAGTACTTC
TRBD2 | TRBJ2-7 | TRBV7-2 | few | CASSLVSTSVYEQYF | TGTGCCAGCAGCTTAGTATCTACTAGCGTTTACGAGCAGTACTTC
NA | TRBJ2-7 | TRBV20-1 | NA | CSAPPGEQVSDEQYF | TGCAGTGCCCCCCCTGGAGAACAGGTTTCTGACGAGCAGTACTTC
NA | TRBJ2-5 | TRBV5-1 | few | CASSAGQPQYF | TGCGCCAGCAGCGCGGGACAGCCCCAGTACTTC
NA | TRBJ2-1 | TRBV4-1 | NA | CASSHRNRDEQFF | TGCGCCAGCAGCCATAGAAACCGGGATGAGCAGTTCTTC
TRBD1 | TRBJ2-7 | TRBV10-3 | NA | CATDPGTGHQYEQYF | TGTGCCACCGACCCTGGGACAGGGCACCAATACGAGCAGTACTTC
NA | TRBJ1-5 | TRBV5-5 | few | CASSLTAWGQQSNQPQHF | TGTGCCAGCAGCTTAACAGCTTGGGGTCAGCAAAGCAATCAGCCCCAGCATTTT
TRBD2 | TRBJ2-7 | TRBV30 | NA | CAWRPSGGYYEQYF | TGTGCCTGGAGACCCAGCGGGGGATACTACGAGCAGTACTTC
NA | TRBJ2-7 | TRBV5-1 | few | CASSIGQSYEQYF | TGCGCCAGCAGCATAGGACAGTCCTACGAGCAGTACTTC
NA | TRBJ2-7 | TRBV10-3 | few | CAISPTGPSGEQYF | TGTGCCATCAGTCCCACGGGCCCCTCGGGCGAGCAGTACTTC
NA | TRBJ1-5 | TRBV27 | NA | CANSLRGIYSNQPQHF | TGTGCCAACTCATTAAGGGGAATCTATAGCAATCAGCCCCAGCATTTT
NA | TRBJ2-1 | TRBV2 | few | CAFFSPEREQFF | TGTGCCTTCTTTTCCCCCGAAAGAGAGCAGTTCTTC
NA | TRBJ1-1 | TRBV6-1 | NA | CASTEGGQRGEAFF | TGTGCCAGCACCGAAGGGGGGCAGAGAGGCGAAGCTTTCTTT
TRBD1 | TRBJ1-2 | TRBV6-5 | few | CASGQGRGYTF | TGTGCCAGTGGACAGGGTCGTGGCTACACCTTC
NA | TRBJ2-5 | TRBV7-2 | few | CASAFAGKETQYF | TGTGCCAGCGCCTTCGCGGGCAAAGAGACCCAGTACTTC